This T cell receptor (beta chain) was documented in a study of T cell responses to AZD1222 COVID-19 vaccine. Profiled with immunoSEQ multiplex PCR; TCRdb holds only in-frame clones, not every one. Counted here are around 120,000 clones, around nine tenths occurring once; the ten biggest clones make up 2.4%. A word on this clone: Its target is unknown.

The study, taken as a whole, reports: Following two doses of AZD1222, Spike-specific TCR breadth and depth rose. Donors, mostly white British, included more females; clonal diversity was possibly underestimated.

The CDR3 extends over 11 amino acids. With 10 bases removed from V and 6 bases from J, the gap between germline ends came to 12 bases. The germline gives CDR1 SNHLY, CDR2 FYNNEI. Here the sequenced sample was peripheral blood, taken on day 0 of AZD1222 vaccination. The V call is TRBV2, the J call TRBJ1-1; no definite D call. This clonotype was sampled from an adult in good health. The CDR3 here is CAIPRGSEAFF. Here the CDR3 DNA reads TGTGCCATCCCCCGAGGGTCTGAAGCTTTCTTT.